Reported below is one TCR beta chain. The data stem from a study of blood T cell repertoires in COVID-19. The V segment lost 1 base and the J segment 5 bases; nucleotides outside the gene matches: 5. CDR3 length: 14 residues. Germline assignment: CDR1 SGHRS and CDR2 YFSETQ. The protocol was immunoSEQ multiplex PCR, while the TCRdb copy is restricted to in-frame clones and leaves out a portion. The data contain fewer than 300,000 clones, about 89% of them singletons. The sequence came from a woman between 50 and 59 years old with acute or convalescent COVID-19. Material for sequencing was peripheral blood. The J gene is TRBJ2-5, the V gene TRBV5-1, with TRBD1 matching over 7 bases. CDR3 sequence: CASSLTGVTETQYF. The CDR3 region has the DNA TGCGCCAGCAGCTTGACAGGGGTTACGGAGACCCAGTACTTC.